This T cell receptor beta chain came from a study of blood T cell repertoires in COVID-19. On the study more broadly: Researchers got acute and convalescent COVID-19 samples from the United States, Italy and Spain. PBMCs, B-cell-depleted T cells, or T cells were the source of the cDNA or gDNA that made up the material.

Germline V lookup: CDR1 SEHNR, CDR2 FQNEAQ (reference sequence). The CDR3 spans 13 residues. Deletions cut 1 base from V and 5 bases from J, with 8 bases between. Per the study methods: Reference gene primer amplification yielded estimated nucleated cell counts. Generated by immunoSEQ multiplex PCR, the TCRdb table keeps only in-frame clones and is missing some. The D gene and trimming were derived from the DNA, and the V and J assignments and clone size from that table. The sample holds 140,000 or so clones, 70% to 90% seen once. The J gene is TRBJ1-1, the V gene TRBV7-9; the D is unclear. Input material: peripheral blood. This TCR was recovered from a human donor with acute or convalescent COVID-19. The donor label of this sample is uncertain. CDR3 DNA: TGTGCCAGCAGCTTAGAGAGGCAGACTGAAGCTTTCTTT. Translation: CASSLERQTEAFF.